These T cell receptor beta chains were read from a single sample in a study of T cell responses to AZD1222 COVID-19 vaccine. The table came from immunoSEQ multiplex PCR; TCRdb's copy has only in-frame clones and leaves some out. Among about 170,000 clones listed, around nine tenths were seen once. This material consisted of peripheral blood, taken 28 days after the second AZD1222 dose. Receptors originate from an adult who received the AZD1222 COVID-19 vaccine. The CDR3 runs from the conserved cysteine through the conserved F or W. The order of the fields is D gene, clone size, V gene, J gene, CDR3 DNA, CDR3 protein. The D gene is left open where the match is weak. The size of a clone is reported for some rows only, either as once, few or many, or as a class for expanded clones.

NA	NA	TRBV19	TRBJ1-6	TGTGCCAGTAGGGCAGGGATCTCACCCCTCCACTTT	CASRAGISPLHF
TRBD1	NA	TRBV9	TRBJ2-5	TGTGCCAGCAGCGGACGGGGGACAGGGGTCCAAGAGACCCAGTACTTC	CASSGRGTGVQETQYF
NA	once	TRBV12-3/TRBV12-4	TRBJ1-5	TGTGCCAGCAGTCGGACTTCGGAGCCCCAGCATTTT	CASSRTSEPQHF
NA	NA	TRBV4-1	TRBJ2-6	TGCGCCAGCAGCCAAGTATGGTGGGGGGCCAACGTCCTGACTTTC	CASSQVWWGANVLTF
NA	once	TRBV4-3	TRBJ2-6	TGCGCCAGCAGCTCCCAGACAGTACGTTCTGGGGCCAACGTCCTGACTTTC	CASSSQTVRSGANVLTF
TRBD2	NA	TRBV4-2	TRBJ2-1	TGTGCCAGCAGCCAAGAAGTCCAGCGGGGGGGCCGCGGTAATGAGCAGTTCTTC	CASSQEVQRGGRGNEQFF
TRBD1	NA	TRBV6-5	TRBJ1-5	TGTGCCAGCATCGCTTGGACAGGGTTCAATCAGCCCCAGCATTTT	CASIAWTGFNQPQHF
TRBD1	NA	TRBV20-1	TRBJ1-2	TGCAGTGCTAGTTCCGACAGGGGGCTTGGCTACACCTTC	CSASSDRGLGYTF
NA	NA	TRBV14	TRBJ2-7	TGTGCCAGCAGCCAAGATTGGCCGTTCTCCTACGAGCAGTACTTC	CASSQDWPFSYEQYF
NA	once	TRBV7-8	TRBJ2-7	TGTGCCAGCAGCTCCAACACAGGGCCCTACGAGCAGTACTTC	CASSSNTGPYEQYF
NA	NA	TRBV5-1	TRBJ2-3	TGCGCCAGCAGCATTGAGCACAGGTACACAGATACGCAGTATTTT	CASSIEHRYTDTQYF
NA	NA	TRBV9	TRBJ1-2	TGTGCCAGCAGCGTAGCGGTCGGGGTAGATGGCTACACCTTC	CASSVAVGVDGYTF
TRBD1	NA	TRBV6-5	TRBJ1-5	TGTGCCAGCACCCCGGGACAGGGAAATCAGCCCCAGCATTTT	CASTPGQGNQPQHF
NA	NA	TRBV19	TRBJ1-2	TGTGCCAGTAGTGCGGGCCGGGCTGCCTATGGCTACACCTTC	CASSAGRAAYGYTF
NA	NA	TRBV2	TRBJ1-5	TGTGCCAGCCGATCGGAGGGAGCGAGCAATCAGCCCCAGCATTTT	CASRSEGASNQPQHF
NA	NA	TRBV12-3/TRBV12-4	TRBJ1-3	TGTGCCAGCAGTCGAAACACCATATATTTT	CASSRNTIYF
NA	NA	TRBV15	TRBJ1-2	TGTGCCACCAGCAGAGTTGCCAGGGTCTATGGCTACACCTTC	CATSRVARVYGYTF
TRBD1	NA	TRBV27	TRBJ2-3	TGTGCCAGCAGTCCGAGACAGGGGGCGAATACGCAGTATTTT	CASSPRQGANTQYF
NA	NA	TRBV7-9	TRBJ2-2	TGTGCCAGCAGCCGTAACACCGGGGAGCTGTTTTTT	CASSRNTGELFF
NA	NA	TRBV19	TRBJ1-1	TGTGCCAGTAGTATAGGGCCCTGGAACACTGAAGCTTTCTTT	CASSIGPWNTEAFF
NA	few	TRBV5-1	TRBJ1-2	TGCGCCAGCAGCTTGGTCCCTGGGTGGGTGGAAAGGTATGGCTACACCTTC	CASSLVPGWVERYGYTF
TRBD1	NA	TRBV5-6	TRBJ1-1	TGTGCCAGCAGCGTTCCGGGACAGAAGAACACTGAAGCTTTCTTT	CASSVPGQKNTEAFF
NA	NA	TRBV5-4	TRBJ2-2	TGTGCCAGCAGCTTGCAGGGGCGTCGCACCGGGGAGCTGTTTTTT	CASSLQGRRTGELFF
NA	NA	TRBV4-1	TRBJ2-3	TGCGCCAGCAGCCAAACGCGGCGCACAGATACGCAGTATTTT	CASSQTRRTDTQYF
TRBD1	once	TRBV5-1	TRBJ1-2	TGCGCCAGCAGCTTGGACTCCGGGACAGGGGTGAGCTATGGCTACACCTTC	CASSLDSGTGVSYGYTF
TRBD1	few	TRBV4-1	TRBJ1-6	TGCGCCAGCAGGCCTACCGGGACAGGCGCCTCACCCCTCCACTTT	CASRPTGTGASPLHF
NA	NA	TRBV6-5	TRBJ1-5	TGTGCCAGCAGTTCGAGGGGCGGGCAGCCCCAGCATTTT	CASSSRGGQPQHF
NA	NA	TRBV4-1	TRBJ1-6	TGCGCCAGCAGCCGTGTGGTGCGGGCAGGGATGATTTCACCCCTCCACTTT	CASSRVVRAGMISPLHF
TRBD1	NA	TRBV5-6	TRBJ1-2	TGTGCCAGCAGCTTGGGGACAGGGTACTCTGGCTACACCTTC	CASSLGTGYSGYTF
NA	NA	TRBV10-3	TRBJ1-5	TGTGCCATCAGTGGCCAGGGCTGGGGAGAGCCCCAGCATTTT	CAISGQGWGEPQHF
TRBD1	once	TRBV2	TRBJ1-5	TGTGCCAGCAGTGGGCCCGGGACAGGGTTAGGTCAGCCCCAGCATTTT	CASSGPGTGLGQPQHF
NA	NA	TRBV9	TRBJ1-2	TGTGCCAGCAGCGTCCAGGGTCTTTCCTATGGCTACACCTTC	CASSVQGLSYGYTF
NA	NA	TRBV3-1/TRBV3-2	TRBJ2-2	TGTGCCAGCGGGATCTCGAGTTACACCGGGGAGCTGTTTTTT	CASGISSYTGELFF
NA	NA	TRBV19	TRBJ1-1	TGTGCCAGTACCCTCTGGGGGGCAGGGACCGGATTGAACACTGAAGCTTTCTTT	CASTLWGAGTGLNTEAFF
NA	once	TRBV30	TRBJ2-3	TGTGCCGGACTGGACGGCGCCACTCTCACAGATACGCAGTATTTT	CAGLDGATLTDTQYF